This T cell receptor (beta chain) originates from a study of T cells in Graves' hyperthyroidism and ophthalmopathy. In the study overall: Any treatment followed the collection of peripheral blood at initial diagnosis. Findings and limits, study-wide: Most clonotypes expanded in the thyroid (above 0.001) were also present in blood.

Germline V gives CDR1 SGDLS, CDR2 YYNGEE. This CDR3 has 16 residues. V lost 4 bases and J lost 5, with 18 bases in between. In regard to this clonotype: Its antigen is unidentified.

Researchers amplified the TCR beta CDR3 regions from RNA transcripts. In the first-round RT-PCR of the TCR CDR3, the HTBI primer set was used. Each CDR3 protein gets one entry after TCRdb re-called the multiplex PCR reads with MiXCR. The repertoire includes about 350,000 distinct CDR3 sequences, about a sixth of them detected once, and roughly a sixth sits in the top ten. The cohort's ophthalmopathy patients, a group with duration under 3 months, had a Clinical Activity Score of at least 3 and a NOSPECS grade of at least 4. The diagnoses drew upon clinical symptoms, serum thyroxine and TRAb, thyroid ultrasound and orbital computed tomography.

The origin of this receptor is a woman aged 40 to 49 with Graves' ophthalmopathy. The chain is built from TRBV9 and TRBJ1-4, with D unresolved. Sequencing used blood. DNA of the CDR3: TGTGCCAGCAGCCAGTTTGACGGAAGATCGAATGAAAAACTGTTTTTT. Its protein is CASSQFDGRSNEKLFF.